Listed below are T cell receptor beta chains from one sample, sequenced in a study of blood T cell repertoires in COVID-19. Measured with immunoSEQ multiplex PCR; TCRdb has only the in-frame clones, and not every one. This sample has about 200,000 clones; about 83% occur once, and the top ten carry 5.6%. The specimen was PBMCs or T cells enriched from blood (not recorded which). The receptors shown here come from a man in his forties or fifties with acute COVID-19. Both conserved end residues are part of each CDR3. Fields, in order: J gene, V gene, clone size, CDR3 protein. Not every row has a clone size; where given, it reads once, few, many or a size class.

J: TRBJ2-1
V: TRBV4-1
size: .
CDR3: CASSQFSRRLAGEGEQFF

J: TRBJ1-1
V: TRBV9
size: .
CDR3: CASSPNGREGTEAFF

J: TRBJ2-1
V: TRBV5-4
size: .
CDR3: CASSHGTGGRNEQFF

J: TRBJ2-4
V: TRBV28
size: .
CDR3: CASSLGGAGGKNIQYF

J: TRBJ2-3
V: TRBV6-1
size: .
CDR3: CASSDRLAGTTDTQYF

J: TRBJ2-1
V: TRBV25-1
size: .
CDR3: CASSEGGLQFF

J: TRBJ1-3
V: TRBV27
size: .
CDR3: CASKRGGSGNTIYF

J: TRBJ2-1
V: TRBV7-9
size: .
CDR3: CASSPTGTGINEQFF

J: TRBJ2-1
V: TRBV19
size: .
CDR3: CASSSGAGDDEQFF

J: TRBJ2-7
V: TRBV5-1
size: .
CDR3: CASSPGGGLAGALEQYF

J: TRBJ2-7
V: TRBV19
size: .
CDR3: CASSIERDYYEQYF

J: TRBJ1-4
V: TRBV9
size: .
CDR3: CASSVGSAQGFAEKLFF

J: TRBJ2-5
V: TRBV19
size: .
CDR3: CASTRGGRKETQYF

J: TRBJ1-2
V: TRBV4-3
size: .
CDR3: CASSQDLGQGYGYTF

J: TRBJ2-2
V: TRBV11-2
size: .
CDR3: CASIQREGTGELFF

J: TRBJ1-2
V: TRBV28
size: .
CDR3: CASSWTGRDNYGYTF

J: TRBJ2-7
V: TRBV30
size: .
CDR3: CAWSMSYEQYF

J: TRBJ2-2
V: TRBV5-4
size: .
CDR3: CASNLFRTGANTGELFF

J: TRBJ2-7
V: TRBV7-2
size: .
CDR3: CASSLPGGAREQYF

J: TRBJ1-2
V: TRBV27
size: once
CDR3: CASSLGQNYGYTF

J: TRBJ1-1
V: TRBV27
size: .
CDR3: CASSLNGQVNTEAFF

J: TRBJ2-7
V: TRBV13
size: .
CDR3: CASSLGLGAEQYF

J: TRBJ2-1
V: TRBV25-1
size: .
CDR3: CATQASGQTPYNEQFF

J: TRBJ2-3
V: TRBV11-2
size: .
CDR3: CASRLSGSTDTQYF

J: TRBJ2-5
V: TRBV24-1
size: .
CDR3: CATSEGRDRGRKETQYF

J: TRBJ2-5
V: TRBV7-3
size: .
CDR3: CASSLSPLSGTQYF

J: TRBJ2-3
V: TRBV29-1
size: once
CDR3: CSATGTHDTDTQYF

J: TRBJ1-5
V: TRBV6-5
size: .
CDR3: CASSPDSYSNQPQHF

J: TRBJ1-5
V: TRBV28
size: few
CDR3: CASSLIDSTDQPQHF

J: TRBJ1-5
V: TRBV19
size: .
CDR3: CASSIPGTNQPQHF

J: TRBJ2-5
V: TRBV2
size: .
CDR3: CASSEVTAQETQYF

J: TRBJ2-1
V: TRBV29-1
size: .
CDR3: CSVEDPAAGSSYNEQFF

J: TRBJ1-2
V: TRBV20-1
size: .
CDR3: CSASRELFLGYTF

J: TRBJ2-5
V: TRBV19
size: .
CDR3: CASRERVGSETQYF

J: TRBJ1-4
V: TRBV5-1
size: .
CDR3: CASRPPEGRDAEKLFF

J: TRBJ2-7
V: TRBV12-3/TRBV12-4
size: .
CDR3: CASSLGQDYEQYF

J: TRBJ2-7
V: TRBV7-2
size: .
CDR3: CASSLTLAYEQYF

J: TRBJ1-4
V: TRBV7-3
size: .
CDR3: CASGESGEEKLFF

J: TRBJ2-2
V: TRBV19
size: .
CDR3: CASSIIASGSTGELFF

J: TRBJ2-1
V: TRBV28
size: .
CDR3: CASHLAGDLNEQFF

J: TRBJ2-5
V: TRBV3-1/TRBV3-2
size: few
CDR3: CASSKEASGNLVETQYF

J: TRBJ1-2
V: TRBV5-1
size: many
CDR3: CASSLLRERGYTF

J: TRBJ2-1
V: TRBV2
size: once
CDR3: CASKQVAYNEQFF

J: TRBJ2-1
V: TRBV13
size: .
CDR3: CASSLEYRAALRLGSYNEQFF

J: TRBJ2-7
V: TRBV7-2
size: .
CDR3: CASSTPSAGSYEQYF

J: TRBJ1-2
V: TRBV28
size: once
CDR3: CASRTGGHSYGYTF

J: TRBJ2-4
V: TRBV4-1
size: .
CDR3: CASSQASGLTNIQYF

J: TRBJ1-1
V: TRBV7-9
size: .
CDR3: CASSDKDRGAFF

J: TRBJ2-3
V: TRBV29-1
size: .
CDR3: CSVIAGVTDTQYF

J: TRBJ1-4
V: TRBV2
size: .
CDR3: CASSEEWGQTNEKLFF

J: TRBJ2-1
V: TRBV3-1/TRBV3-2
size: .
CDR3: CASSPPEGPGLAGEAYFF

J: TRBJ1-5
V: TRBV30
size: .
CDR3: CAWDRRGVSNQPQHF

J: TRBJ2-2
V: TRBV20-1
size: .
CDR3: CSASGRERVGELFF

J: TRBJ2-1
V: TRBV19
size: .
CDR3: CAVVVPYNEQFF

J: TRBJ2-2
V: TRBV6-5
size: few
CDR3: CASRKGFTGELFF